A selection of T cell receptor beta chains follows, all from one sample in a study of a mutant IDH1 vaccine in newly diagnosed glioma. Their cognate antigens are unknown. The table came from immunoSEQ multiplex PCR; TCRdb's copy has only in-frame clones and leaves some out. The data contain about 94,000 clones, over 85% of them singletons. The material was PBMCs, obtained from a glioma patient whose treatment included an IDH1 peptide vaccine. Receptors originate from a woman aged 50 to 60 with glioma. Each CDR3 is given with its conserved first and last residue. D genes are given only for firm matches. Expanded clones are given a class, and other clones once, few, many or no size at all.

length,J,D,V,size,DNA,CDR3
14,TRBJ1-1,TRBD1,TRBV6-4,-,TGTGCCAGCAGTTCCCGGACAGGGAGCACTGAAGCTTTCTTT,CASSSRTGSTEAFF
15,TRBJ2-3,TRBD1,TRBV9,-,TGTGCCAGCAGGGGACAGGGGGCCGAGACAGATACGCAGTATTTT,CASRGQGAETDTQYF
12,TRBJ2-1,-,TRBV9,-,TGTGCCAGCAGCGTAGGGGGACTCGAGCAGTTCTTC,CASSVGGLEQFF
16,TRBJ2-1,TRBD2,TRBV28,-,TGTGCCAGCAGTCCCCCTAGCGGGAGGCGGGGGAATGAGCAGTTCTTC,CASSPPSGRRGNEQFF
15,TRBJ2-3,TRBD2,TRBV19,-,TGTGCCAGTAGTATTGGCGGGAGTCAAACAGATACGCAGTATTTT,CASSIGGSQTDTQYF
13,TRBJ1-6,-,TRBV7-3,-,TGTGCCAGCAGCTCCACAAGGAATTCACCCCTCCACTTT,CASSSTRNSPLHF
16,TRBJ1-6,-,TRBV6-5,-,TGTGCCAGCAGTTACTTGGGGCCCATGATAAATTCACCCCTCCACTTT,CASSYLGPMINSPLHF
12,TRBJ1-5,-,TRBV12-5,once,TGTGCTAGTGCCAAAGATATTCAGCCCCAGCATTTT,CASAKDIQPQHF
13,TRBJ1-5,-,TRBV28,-,TGTGCCAGCAGTTTGGGGGAACACCAGCCCCAGCATTTT,CASSLGEHQPQHF
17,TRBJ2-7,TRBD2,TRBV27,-,TGTGCCAGCAGTTCCCTCCTACTAGCGGGAGGGTCCTACGAGCAGTACTTC,CASSSLLLAGGSYEQYF
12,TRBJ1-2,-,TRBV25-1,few,TGTGCCAGCAGCATACCGGGACTTGGCTACACCTTC,CASSIPGLGYTF
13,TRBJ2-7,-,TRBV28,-,TGTGCCAGCAGCTCAGACAGACCCCTGGAGCAGTACTTC,CASSSDRPLEQYF
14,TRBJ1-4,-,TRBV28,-,TGTGCCAGCACCCTGGGACTACGAACCGAAAAACTGTTTTTT,CASTLGLRTEKLFF
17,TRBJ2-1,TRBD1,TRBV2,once,TGTGCCAGCAGTGATGGAGCCGGGACAGGGGGGCACAATGAGCAGTTCTTC,CASSDGAGTGGHNEQFF
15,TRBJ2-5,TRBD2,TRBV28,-,TGTGCCAGCAGTTTATACGGGAGGGCCCAAGAGACCCAGTACTTC,CASSLYGRAQETQYF
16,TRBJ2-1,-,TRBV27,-,TGTGCCAGCAGTTTGCAGGGGACCCACTCCTACAATGAGCAGTTCTTC,CASSLQGTHSYNEQFF
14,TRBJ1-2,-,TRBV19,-,TGTGCCAGTAGTATGTCGGGTCCCGCGGGTGGCTACACCTTC,CASSMSGPAGGYTF